This TCR beta chain stems from a study of T cell changes during pregnancy in multiple sclerosis. Germline CDR1 and CDR2: GTSNPN and SVGIG (reference sequence). Trimming took 0 bases from V and 9 from J; bases not matched to a gene: 5. The CDR3 spans 14 residues. Generated by immunoSEQ multiplex PCR, the TCRdb table keeps only in-frame clones and is missing some. The repertoire holds about 80,000 clones, 92% seen once, with roughly 1.4% in the top ten. This receptor was obtained from a female donor with multiple sclerosis, enrolled in a pregnancy study. The sample in question was peripheral blood, obtained before pregnancy. The chain uses TRBV30 and TRBJ2-1; TRBD2 matches at 10 bases. The CDR3 DNA is TGTGCCTGGAGTGTTAGCGGGGGGTCGTTTGAGCAGTTCTTC. Translating gives CAWSVSGGSFEQFF.